This T cell receptor (beta chain) comes out of a study of CD8+ T cells in alopecia areata. At the level of the study: Affected scalp percentage set treated patients' severity scores. Findings and limits, study-wide: The study found higher clonality in lesional than normal scalp, especially in alopecia totalis/universalis.

Treatment of the sample: oral pan-JAK inhibitor, 5-10 mg twice daily. Germline CDR1 is MNHEY and CDR2 is SMNVEV (reference sequence). The CDR3 spans 14 residues. V was cut by 2 bases and J by 5 bases, with 13 bases left in between. Once RNA had been extracted, it was reverse transcribed into cDNA to act as the sequencing template. Assay: immunoSEQ multiplex PCR; the TCRdb copy retains only in-frame clones and omits some. The data show about 110,000 clones, with around 50% seen just once and 12% held by the top ten. This clone has only a few counts. Its antigen is currently unknown. V usage is TRBV27 and J usage is TRBJ2-7; weak D call: TRBD1 (6 bases). The source was CD8+ T cells sorted from blood, collected at week 24, from a patient treated with tofacitinib. This TCR derives from a human donor with alopecia areata. This CDR3 reads CASSLARGSHEQYF. CDR3 in DNA: TGTGCCAGCAGTTTAGCCAGGGGTTCCCACGAGCAGTACTTC.